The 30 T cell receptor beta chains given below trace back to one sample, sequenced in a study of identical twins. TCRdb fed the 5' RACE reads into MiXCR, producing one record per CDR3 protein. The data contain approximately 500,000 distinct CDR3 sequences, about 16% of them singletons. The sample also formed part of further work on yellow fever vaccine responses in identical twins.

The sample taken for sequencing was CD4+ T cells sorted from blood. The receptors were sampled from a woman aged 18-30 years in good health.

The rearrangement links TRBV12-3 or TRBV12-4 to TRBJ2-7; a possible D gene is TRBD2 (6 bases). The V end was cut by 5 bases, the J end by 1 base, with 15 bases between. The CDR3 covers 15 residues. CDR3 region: CASSALSAGSYEQYF. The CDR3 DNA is TGTGCCAGCAGTGCCCTTTCCGCGGGGTCCTACGAGCAGTACTTC.

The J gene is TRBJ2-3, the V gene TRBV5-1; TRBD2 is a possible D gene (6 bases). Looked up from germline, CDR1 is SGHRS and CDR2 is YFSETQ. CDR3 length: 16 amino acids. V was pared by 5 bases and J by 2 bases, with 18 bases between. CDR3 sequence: CASSAGLMSNTDTQYF. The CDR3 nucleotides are TGCGCCAGCAGTGCGGGACTCATGTCTAACACAGATACGCAGTATTTT.

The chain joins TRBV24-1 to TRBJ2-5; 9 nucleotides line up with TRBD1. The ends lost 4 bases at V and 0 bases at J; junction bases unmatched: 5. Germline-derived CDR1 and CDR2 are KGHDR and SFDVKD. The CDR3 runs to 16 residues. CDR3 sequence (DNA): TGTGCCACCAGTGACCCCGGGACAGGGTACCAAGAGACCCAGTACTTC. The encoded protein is CATSDPGTGYQETQYF.

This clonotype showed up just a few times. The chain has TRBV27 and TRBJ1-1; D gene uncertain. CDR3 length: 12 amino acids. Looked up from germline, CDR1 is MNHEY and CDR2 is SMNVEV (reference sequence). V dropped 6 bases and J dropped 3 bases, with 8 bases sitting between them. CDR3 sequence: CASRFGDTEAFF. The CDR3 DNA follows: TGTGCCAGCAGGTTTGGAGACACTGAAGCTTTCTTT.

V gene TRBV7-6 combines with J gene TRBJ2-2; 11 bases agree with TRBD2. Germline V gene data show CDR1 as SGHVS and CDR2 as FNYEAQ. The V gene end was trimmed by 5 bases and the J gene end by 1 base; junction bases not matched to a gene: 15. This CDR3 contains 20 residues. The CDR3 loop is CASSPGTSGRPFRNTGELFF. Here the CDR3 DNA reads TGTGCCAGCAGCCCGGGGACTAGCGGAAGACCCTTCAGGAACACCGGGGAGCTGTTTTTT.

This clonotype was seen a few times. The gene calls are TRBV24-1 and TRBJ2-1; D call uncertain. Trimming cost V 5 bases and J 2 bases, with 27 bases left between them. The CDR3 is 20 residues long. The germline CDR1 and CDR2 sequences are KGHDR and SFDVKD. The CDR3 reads CATSAQGDTKGPSTYNEQFF. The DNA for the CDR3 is TGTGCCACCAGTGCTCAAGGCGACACAAAAGGACCAAGTACCTACAATGAGCAGTTCTTC.

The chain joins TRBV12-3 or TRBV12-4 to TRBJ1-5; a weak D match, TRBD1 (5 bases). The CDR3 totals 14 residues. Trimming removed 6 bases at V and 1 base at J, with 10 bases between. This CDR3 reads CASRTQESNQPQHF. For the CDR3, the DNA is TGTGCCAGCAGGACACAGGAGAGCAATCAGCCCCAGCATTTT.

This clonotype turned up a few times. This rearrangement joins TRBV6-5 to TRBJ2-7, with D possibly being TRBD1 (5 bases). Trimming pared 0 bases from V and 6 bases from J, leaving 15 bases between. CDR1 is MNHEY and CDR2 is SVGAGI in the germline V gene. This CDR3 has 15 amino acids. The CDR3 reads CASSYSAGLAGEQYF. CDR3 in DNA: TGTGCCAGCAGTTACTCGGCAGGGCTGGCTGGCGAGCAGTACTTC.

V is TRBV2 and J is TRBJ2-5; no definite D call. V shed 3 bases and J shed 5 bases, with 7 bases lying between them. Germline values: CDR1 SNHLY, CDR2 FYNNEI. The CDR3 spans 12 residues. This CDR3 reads CASSEIWETQYF. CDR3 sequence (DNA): TGTGCCAGCAGTGAGATCTGGGAGACCCAGTACTTC.

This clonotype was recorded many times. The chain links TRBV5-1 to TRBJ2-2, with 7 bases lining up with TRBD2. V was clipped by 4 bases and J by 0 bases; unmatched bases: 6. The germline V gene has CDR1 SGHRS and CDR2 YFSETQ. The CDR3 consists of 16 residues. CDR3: CASSPLGRSNTGELFF. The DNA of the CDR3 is TGCGCCAGCAGCCCCCTCGGGAGGTCGAACACCGGGGAGCTGTTTTTT.

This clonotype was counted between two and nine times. As DNA, the CDR3 is TGCAGTGCCAAGGGACTAGCGGGAGTCCGAGAGACCCAGTACTTC. It specifies CSAKGLAGVRETQYF. The gene calls are TRBV20-1 and TRBJ2-5; 14 bases are shared with TRBD2. This CDR3 is 15 amino acids long. Germline V gene data show CDR1 as DFQATT and CDR2 as SNEGSKA (reference sequence). J gave up 4 bases and V 6 bases, and 7 bases lay outside the gene matches.

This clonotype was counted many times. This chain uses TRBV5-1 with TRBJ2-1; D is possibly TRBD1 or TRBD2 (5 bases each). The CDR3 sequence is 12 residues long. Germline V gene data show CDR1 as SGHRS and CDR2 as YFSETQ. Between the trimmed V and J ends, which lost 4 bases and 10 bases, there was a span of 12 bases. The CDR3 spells CASSQGVGEQFF. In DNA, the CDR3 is TGCGCCAGCAGCCAGGGAGTAGGGGAGCAGTTCTTC.

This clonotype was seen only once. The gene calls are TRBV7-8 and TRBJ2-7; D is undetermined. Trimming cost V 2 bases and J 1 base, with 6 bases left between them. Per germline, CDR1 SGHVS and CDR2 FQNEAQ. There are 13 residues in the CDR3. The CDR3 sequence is CASSLIRSYEQYF. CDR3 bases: TGTGCCAGCAGCTTAATAAGGTCCTACGAGCAGTACTTC.

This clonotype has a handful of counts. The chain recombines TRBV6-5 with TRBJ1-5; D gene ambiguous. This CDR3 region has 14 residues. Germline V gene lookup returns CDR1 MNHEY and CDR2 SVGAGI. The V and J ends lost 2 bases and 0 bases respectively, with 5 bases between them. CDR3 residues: CASSYLDSNQPQHF. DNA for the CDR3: TGTGCCAGCAGTTACCTGGATAGCAATCAGCCCCAGCATTTT.

CDR3 sequence (DNA): TGTGCCAGCAGTTTAACGACGGTGGGGGAGCTGTTTTTT. Encoded protein: CASSLTTVGELFF. V is TRBV27 and J is TRBJ2-2; D remains unclear. Trimming shortened V by 2 bases and J by 8 bases, and 9 bases separated the two germline ends. Germline V gives CDR1 MNHEY, CDR2 SMNVEV (reference sequence). The CDR3 contains 13 residues.

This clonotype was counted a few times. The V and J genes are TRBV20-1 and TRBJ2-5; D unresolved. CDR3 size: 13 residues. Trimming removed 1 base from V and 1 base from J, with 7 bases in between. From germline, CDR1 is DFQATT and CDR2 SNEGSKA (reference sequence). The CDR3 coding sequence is TGCAGTGCTAGAGCGGCAATCCAAGAGACCCAGTACTTC. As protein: CSARAAIQETQYF.

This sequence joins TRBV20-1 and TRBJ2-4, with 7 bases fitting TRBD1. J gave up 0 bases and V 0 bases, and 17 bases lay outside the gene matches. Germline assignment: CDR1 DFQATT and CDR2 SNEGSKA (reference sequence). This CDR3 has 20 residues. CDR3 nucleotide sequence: TGCAGTGCTAGAGATGGTGGGGACAGAGGACAAATTCTAGCCAAAAACATTCAGTACTTC. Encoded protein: CSARDGGDRGQILAKNIQYF.

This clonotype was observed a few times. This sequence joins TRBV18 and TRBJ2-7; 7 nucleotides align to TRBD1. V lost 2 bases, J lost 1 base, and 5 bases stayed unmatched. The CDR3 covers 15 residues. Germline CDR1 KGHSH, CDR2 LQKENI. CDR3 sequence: CASSPRQGPSYEQYF. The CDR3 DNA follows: TGTGCCAGCTCACCAAGACAGGGCCCTTCCTACGAGCAGTACTTC.

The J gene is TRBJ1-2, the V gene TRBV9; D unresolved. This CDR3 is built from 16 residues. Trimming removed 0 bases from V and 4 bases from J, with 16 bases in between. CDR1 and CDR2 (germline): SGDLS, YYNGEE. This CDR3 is CASSVGSPLQSYGYTF. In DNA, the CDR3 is TGTGCCAGCAGCGTAGGTTCCCCCTTACAAAGCTATGGCTACACCTTC.

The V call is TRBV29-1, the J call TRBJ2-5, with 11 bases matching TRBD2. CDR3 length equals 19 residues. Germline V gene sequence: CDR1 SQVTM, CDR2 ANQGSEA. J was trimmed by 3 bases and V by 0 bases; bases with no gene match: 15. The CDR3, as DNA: TGCAGCGTTGAAGATCAGGGGGCTAGCGGGGGGTTAAAAAAAGAGACCCAGTACTTC. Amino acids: CSVEDQGASGGLKKETQYF.

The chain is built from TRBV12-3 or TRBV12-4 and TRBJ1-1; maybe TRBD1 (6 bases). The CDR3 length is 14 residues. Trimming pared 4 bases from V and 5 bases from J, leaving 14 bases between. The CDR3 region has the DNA TGTGCCAGCAGTTCAAATAGGGGGGATACTGAAGCTTTCTTT. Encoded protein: CASSSNRGDTEAFF.

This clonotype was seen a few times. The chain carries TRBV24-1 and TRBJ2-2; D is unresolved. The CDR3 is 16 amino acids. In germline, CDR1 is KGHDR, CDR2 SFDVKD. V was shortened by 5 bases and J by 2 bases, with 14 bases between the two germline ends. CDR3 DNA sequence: TGTGCCACCAGTGCCCTAGGGAACACTAACACCGGGGAGCTGTTTTTT. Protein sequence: CATSALGNTNTGELFF.

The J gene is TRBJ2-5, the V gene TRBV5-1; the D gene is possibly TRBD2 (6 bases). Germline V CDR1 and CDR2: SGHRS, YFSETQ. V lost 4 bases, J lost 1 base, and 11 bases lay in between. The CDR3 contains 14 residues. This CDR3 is CASSQGGVQETQYF. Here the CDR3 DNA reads TGCGCCAGCAGCCAGGGCGGGGTCCAAGAGACCCAGTACTTC.

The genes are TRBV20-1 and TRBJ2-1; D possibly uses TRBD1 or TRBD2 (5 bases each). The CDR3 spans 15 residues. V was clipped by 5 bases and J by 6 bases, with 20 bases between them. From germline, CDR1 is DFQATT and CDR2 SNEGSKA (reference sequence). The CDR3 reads CSAEARGVSPNEQFF. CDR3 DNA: TGCAGTGCTGAGGCTAGAGGGGTGAGTCCCAATGAGCAGTTCTTC.

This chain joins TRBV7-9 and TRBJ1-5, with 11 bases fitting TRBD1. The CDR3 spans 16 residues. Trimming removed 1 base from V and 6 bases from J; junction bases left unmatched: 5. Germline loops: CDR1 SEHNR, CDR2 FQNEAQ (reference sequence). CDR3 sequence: CASSLEDRGRGQPQHF. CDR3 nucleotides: TGTGCCAGCAGCTTAGAGGACAGGGGGCGCGGTCAGCCCCAGCATTTT.

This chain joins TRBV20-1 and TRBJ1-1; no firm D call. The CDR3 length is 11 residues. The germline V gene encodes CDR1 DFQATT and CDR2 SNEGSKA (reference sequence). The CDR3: CTARWSTEAFF. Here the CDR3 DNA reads TGCACGGCACGGTGGTCCACTGAAGCTTTCTTT.

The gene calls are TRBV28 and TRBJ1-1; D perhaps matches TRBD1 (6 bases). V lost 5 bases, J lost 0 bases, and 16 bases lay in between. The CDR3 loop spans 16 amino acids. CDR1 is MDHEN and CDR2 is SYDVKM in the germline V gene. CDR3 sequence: CASSDTGHLMNTEAFF. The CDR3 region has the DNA TGTGCCAGCAGTGATACGGGACACCTCATGAACACTGAAGCTTTCTTT.

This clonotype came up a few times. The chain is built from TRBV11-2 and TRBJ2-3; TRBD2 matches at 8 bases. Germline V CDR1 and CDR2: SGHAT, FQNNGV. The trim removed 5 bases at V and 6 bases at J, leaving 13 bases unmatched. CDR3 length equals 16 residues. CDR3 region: CASSQRTAGARDTQYF. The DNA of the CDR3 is TGTGCCAGCAGCCAGCGTACAGCGGGAGCTAGGGATACGCAGTATTTT.

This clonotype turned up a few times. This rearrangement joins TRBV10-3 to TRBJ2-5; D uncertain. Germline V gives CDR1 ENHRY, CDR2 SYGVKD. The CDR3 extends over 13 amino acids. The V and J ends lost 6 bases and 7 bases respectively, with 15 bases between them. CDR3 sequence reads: CAISPLEASTQYF. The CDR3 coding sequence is TGTGCCATCAGCCCATTAGAGGCGTCGACCCAGTACTTC.

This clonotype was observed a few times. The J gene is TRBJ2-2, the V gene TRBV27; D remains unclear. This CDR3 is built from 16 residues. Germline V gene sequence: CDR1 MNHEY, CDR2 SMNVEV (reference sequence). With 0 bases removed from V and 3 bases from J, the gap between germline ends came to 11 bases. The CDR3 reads CASSLSGTAHTGELFF. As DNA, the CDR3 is TGTGCCAGCAGTTTATCGGGAACAGCTCACACCGGGGAGCTGTTTTTT.